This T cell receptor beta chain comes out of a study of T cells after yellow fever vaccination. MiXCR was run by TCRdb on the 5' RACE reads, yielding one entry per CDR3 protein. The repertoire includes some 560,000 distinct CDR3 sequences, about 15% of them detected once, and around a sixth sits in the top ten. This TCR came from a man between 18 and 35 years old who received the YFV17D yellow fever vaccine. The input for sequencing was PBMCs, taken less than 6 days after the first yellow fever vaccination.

The CDR3 coding sequence is TGCGCCAGCAGCTTGGAAGGCCGGACAGGGGTGGACGAGCAGTACGTC. It is translated as CASSLEGRTGVDEQYV. The J gene is TRBJ2-7, the V gene TRBV5-1; TRBD1 matches at 9 bases. The CDR3 covers 16 residues. Looked up from germline, CDR1 is SGHRS and CDR2 is YFSETQ. V dropped 0 bases and J dropped 5; count of bases not matched to a gene: 9.